The 21 T cell receptor beta chains presented below share a single source sample, sequenced in a study of blood T cells in healthy people across ages. Alongside a J-beta primer mix, a sample-barcoded 5' primer served in a second PCR lasting about 7 to 11 cycles. MiXCR, run by TCRdb on the 5' RACE reads, gives a single entry per CDR3 protein. This repertoire shows around 990,000 distinct CDR3 sequences, under 40% found once; its top ten account for 10% to 15%. The specimen was blood. Receptors originate from a man between 18 and 35 years old in good health.

This clonotype was seen only a few times. This sequence joins TRBV5-5 and TRBJ2-2; D remains unclear. The V end was cut by 4 bases, the J end by 6 bases, with 10 bases between. Germline V CDR1 and CDR2: SGHKS, YYEKEE (reference sequence). The CDR3 runs to 13 residues. CDR3 DNA sequence: TGTGCCAGCAGCCCTATGGTTTCCGGGGAGCTGTTTTTT. It codes for CASSPMVSGELFF. Variable domain in full (rest from reference TRBV5-5 and TRBJ2-2): DAGVTQSPTHLIKTRGQQVTLRCSPISGHKSVSWYQQVLGQGPQFIFQYYEKEERGRGNFPDRFSARQFPNYSSELNVNALLLGDSALYLCASSPMVSGELFFGEGSRLTVL.

The V and J genes are TRBV3-1 and TRBJ2-3; unclear D gene. Germline V gene data show CDR1 as LGHDT and CDR2 as YNNKEL (reference sequence). Trimming shortened V by 2 bases and J by 2 bases, and 11 bases separated the two germline ends. The CDR3 is made up of 15 amino acids. CDR3 residues: CASSQRHRFTDTQYF. CDR3 bases: TGTGCCAGCAGCCAACGACACCGATTCACAGATACGCAGTATTTT.

The chain is built from TRBV7-6 and TRBJ2-1; 7 bases line up with TRBD1. The germline V gene has CDR1 SGHVS and CDR2 FNYEAQ. With 6 bases clipped from V and 1 base from J, the junction kept 12 bases outside the gene matches. The CDR3 is 17 residues long. CDR3 sequence (DNA): TGTGCCAGCAGGCCTTCTTACGACAGGGATTCCTACAATGAGCAGTTCTTC. Translating gives CASRPSYDRDSYNEQFF. The entire variable domain, with the rest obtained from reference TRBV7-6 and TRBJ2-1, is as follows: GAGVSQSPRYKVTKRGQDVALRCDPISGHVSLYWYRQALGQGPEFLTYFNYEAQQDKSGLPNDRFSAERPEGSISTLTIQRTEQRDSAMYRCASRPSYDRDSYNEQFFGPGTRLTVL.

The genes are TRBV20-1 and TRBJ1-5, with D uncertain. In germline, CDR1 is DFQATT, CDR2 SNEGSKA (reference sequence). V lost 0 bases, J lost 3 bases, and 9 bases lay in between. CDR3 size: 14 residues. The CDR3 protein is CSARDPTDNQPQHF. The CDR3 bases are TGCAGTGCTAGAGATCCTACAGACAATCAGCCCCAGCATTTT.

This clonotype was seen only a few times. This rearrangement joins TRBV3-1 to TRBJ2-1, with 11 bases lining up with TRBD2. This CDR3 comprises 16 residues. Germline V gene lookup returns CDR1 LGHDT and CDR2 YNNKEL (reference sequence). The V gene end was trimmed by 1 base and the J gene end by 6 bases; junction bases not matched to a gene: 5. This CDR3 reads CASSQGVSGGVNEQFF. DNA of the CDR3: TGTGCCAGCAGCCAAGGAGTTAGCGGGGGGGTCAATGAGCAGTTCTTC.

V gene TRBV12-3 or TRBV12-4 combines with J gene TRBJ1-2; 9 bases agree with TRBD1. The V and J ends lost 5 bases and 7 bases, in that order; junction bases with no gene match: 5. The length of the CDR3 is 13 residues. CDR3: CASSQQGASGYTF. CDR3 in DNA: TGTGCCAGCAGTCAACAGGGGGCGAGTGGCTACACCTTC.

The V call is TRBV7-6, the J call TRBJ1-1; the match to TRBD1 covers 7 bases. Per the germline V gene, CDR1 is SGHVS and CDR2 is FNYEAQ. J was trimmed by 4 bases and V by 5 bases; bases with no gene match: 13. CDR3 length: 16 amino acids. CDR3 DNA sequence: TGTGCCAGCAGCCACGACAGGGAGGCCGGTTTCACTGAAGCTTTCTTT. Translated, it gives CASSHDREAGFTEAFF.

This clonotype has only a few counts. The J gene is TRBJ1-1, the V gene TRBV12-3 or TRBV12-4; D not certain. The CDR3 totals 13 residues. Trimming stripped 1 base from V and 8 bases from J, with 11 bases between. CDR3 loop: CASSLGVGWEAFF. CDR3 DNA sequence: TGTGCCAGCAGTTTAGGGGTTGGCTGGGAAGCTTTCTTT.

In DNA form, the CDR3 reads TGTGCCAGCAGCCTTACAAGGGCCAATCAGCCCCAGCATTTT. Translated: CASSLTRANQPQHF. The chain combines TRBV6-5 with TRBJ1-5; no definite D call. The CDR3 extends over 14 amino acids. The ends were cut back, 6 bases at V and 3 bases at J, with 12 bases in the middle. CDR1 is MNHEY, CDR2 SVGAGI, per germline.

This clonotype was detected many times. The rearrangement uses TRBV29-1 and TRBJ2-1, with TRBD1 matching 10 bases. The V segment lost 8 bases and the J segment 8 bases; nucleotides outside the gene matches: 6. This CDR3 has 12 amino acids. The germline V gene has CDR1 SQVTM and CDR2 ANQGSEA. The CDR3 here is CSLWTGGDEQFF. The DNA of the CDR3 is TGCAGCCTATGGACAGGGGGAGATGAGCAGTTCTTC.

As for this clonotype: This may arise from a read error, as a much more abundant clone is one base away. V and J are TRBV6-5 and TRBJ1-2; the match to TRBD1 covers 7 bases. This CDR3 is built from 14 residues. Germline V gene data show CDR1 as MNHEY and CDR2 as SVGAGI. The CDR3: CAGSSGQPRYGYTF. DNA of the CDR3: TGTGCCGGCAGCTCGGGACAGCCTCGCTATGGCTACACCTTC.

The chain joins TRBV6-9 to TRBJ2-1; TRBD1 matches 12 bases. TRBJ2-7 matches the DNA end more closely, so the J call is doubtful. The germline CDR1 and CDR2 sequences are MNHGY and SVAAGI. This CDR3 spans 15 amino acids. CDR3 DNA sequence: TGTGCCAGCGTCTCGGGACAGGGGGCCTACAATGAGCAGTACTTC. Its protein product is CASVSGQGAYNEQYF.

V gene TRBV12-3 or TRBV12-4 combines with J gene TRBJ1-1; D gene unclear. CDR3 size: 13 residues. V was shortened by 7 bases and J by 4 bases, with 13 bases between the two germline ends. The CDR3 DNA reads TGTGCCAGCACGAGGGCGAGGAGCACTGAAGCTTTCTTT. This sequence encodes CASTRARSTEAFF.

The gene calls are TRBV6-2 or TRBV6-3 and TRBJ2-7, with 7 bases identical to TRBD2. The trim removed 2 bases at V and 1 base at J, leaving 5 bases unmatched. The CDR3 runs 15 residues. In germline, CDR1 is MNHEY, CDR2 SVGEGT. In DNA form, the CDR3 reads TGTGCCAGCAGTTACAGGGAGGGGCAATCCTACGAGCAGTACTTC. This encodes CASSYREGQSYEQYF.

This clonotype was recorded a few times. V is TRBV6-7 and J is TRBJ2-1; 10 positions match TRBD2. TRBV6-7 is identified as an open reading frame with a role that is uncertain. V gave up 5 bases and J gave up 0 bases; unmatched junction bases: 7. The CDR3 spans 17 residues. For the CDR3, the DNA is TGTGCCAGCAGTAACACTAGCGGGGAAAGCTCCTACAATGAGCAGTTCTTC. Translation: CASSNTSGESSYNEQFF.

The genes are TRBV7-9 and TRBJ1-2; D remains unclear. Germline assignment: CDR1 SEHNR and CDR2 FQNEAQ (reference sequence). V lost 1 base, J lost 8 bases, and 14 bases lay in between. This CDR3 spans 14 amino acids. The CDR3 here is CASSLGSHREGYTF. Here the CDR3 DNA reads TGTGCCAGCAGCTTAGGGTCCCATCGAGAGGGCTACACCTTC.

This chain uses TRBV27 with TRBJ2-2, with D tentatively TRBD2 (6 bases). CDR3 length: 15 amino acids. CDR1 is MNHEY, CDR2 SMNVEV, per germline (reference sequence). V dropped 1 base and J dropped 7 bases, with 13 bases sitting between them. This chain's CDR3 is CASSLLGGAVGELFF. DNA for the CDR3: TGTGCCAGCAGTTTATTGGGCGGGGCGGTCGGGGAGCTGTTTTTT.

Only a few counts were recorded for this clonotype. The rearrangement uses TRBV28 and TRBJ1-5; D ambiguous. Trimming took off 2 bases at V and 7 bases at J, with 15 bases between the two ends. The CDR3 totals 15 residues. CDR1 and CDR2 from the germline V gene are MDHEN and SYDVKM. This CDR3 is CASSLIGGLRQPQHF. The CDR3 region has the DNA TGTGCCAGCAGTTTAATTGGTGGGCTTCGACAGCCCCAGCATTTT.

The V gene is TRBV20-1, the J gene TRBJ1-1; D may be TRBD1 (5 bases). This CDR3 region has 14 residues. V lost 6 bases and J 1 base, leaving 15 bases between the germline ends. The germline V gene has CDR1 DFQATT and CDR2 SNEGSKA (reference sequence). The CDR3 reads CSAPTKGRNTEAFF. The CDR3, as DNA: TGCAGTGCCCCTACCAAGGGGCGGAACACTGAAGCTTTCTTT.

This clonotype was picked up a small number of times. The chain carries TRBV20-1 and TRBJ1-2, with D maybe TRBD1 (5 bases). The V gene lost 5 bases and the J gene lost 2 bases, with 15 bases spanning the gap. The germline V gene has CDR1 DFQATT and CDR2 SNEGSKA (reference sequence). The CDR3 has 14 residues. The CDR3 loop reads CSAPPQGANYGYTF. CDR3 bases: TGCAGTGCTCCCCCCCAGGGAGCCAACTATGGCTACACCTTC.

V gene TRBV30 combines with J gene TRBJ2-3; no clear D. The CDR3 covers 11 residues. CDR1 is GTSNPN and CDR2 is SVGIG in the germline V gene (reference sequence). V was cut by 2 bases and J by 5 bases, with 5 bases left in between. The chain's CDR3 is CAWSWEDTQYF. CDR3 sequence (DNA): TGTGCCTGGAGTTGGGAAGATACGCAGTATTTT.